This passage covers 15 T cell receptor beta chains from one sample sequenced in a study of human versus mouse CDR3 diversity and MHC coevolution. The method was immunoSEQ multiplex PCR; TCRdb's version includes in-frame clones alone and lacks a portion of them. Among around 74,000 clones listed, 85% to 95% were seen once. The source material was naive CD4+ T cells from blood. Specified subset: CD45RO-negative CD62L-positive naive CD4 T cells. Receptors originate from a person aged 30-69 years in good health.

Remarks on this clone: One junction end disagrees with the germline gene, perhaps due to a read error. The gene calls are TRBV10-2 and TRBJ2-3, with D unclear. Germline V CDR1 and CDR2: WSHSY, SAAADI. This CDR3 is 13 amino acids long. The CDR3 loop is CASSVLNPPSPIF. Here the CDR3 DNA reads TGCGCCAGCAGTGTACTGAACCCCCCGAGCCCCATTTTT.

V usage is TRBV5-4 and J usage is TRBJ2-7; 16 bases line up with TRBD2. Unmatched junction bases numbered 2, after V lost 3 bases and J lost 2 bases. Germline lookup yields CDR1 SGHNT and CDR2 YYREEE (reference sequence). There are 16 residues in the CDR3. The CDR3 DNA is TGTGCCAGCAGCTCGGGACTAGCGGGAGGGCCCTACGAGCAGTACTTC. It translates to CASSSGLAGGPYEQYF.

Of note for this clone: A junction end diverges from the germline sequence, so it may reflect a read error. This sequence joins TRBV6-1 and TRBJ1-2; TRBD1 matches at 7 bases. The CDR3 covers 12 residues. Looked up from germline, CDR1 is MNHNS and CDR2 is SASEGT. Here the CDR3 reads CASGHQIRTGDF. The CDR3 nucleotides read TGTGCCAGCGGTCACCAAATTAGGACAGGCGACTTC.

This rearrangement joins TRBV5-5 to TRBJ1-1; 9 bases map to TRBD1. Trimming cost V 5 bases and J 8 bases; bases outside gene matches: 10. This CDR3 spans 14 amino acids. Per germline, CDR1 SGHKS and CDR2 YYEKEE (reference sequence). CDR3 sequence reads: CASRSDRGSVEAFF. CDR3 nucleotides: TGTGCCAGCAGGTCGGACAGGGGTAGTGTCGAAGCTTTCTTT.

This chain connects TRBV10-3 to TRBJ1-2; no clear D. Germline loops: CDR1 ENHRY, CDR2 SYGVKD. The CDR3 length is 14 residues. Trimming shortened V by 7 bases and J by 0 bases, and 12 bases separated the two germline ends. The CDR3 sequence: CAINGGRTNYGYTF. In DNA, the CDR3 is TGTGCCATCAATGGTGGCAGGACTAACTATGGCTACACCTTC.

The rearrangement uses TRBV6-5 and TRBJ1-1; a weak D match, TRBD1 (6 bases). There are 14 residues in the CDR3. V lost 5 bases and J 1 base, leaving 11 bases between the germline ends. Looked up from germline, CDR1 is MNHEY and CDR2 is SVGAGI. The CDR3, as DNA: TGTGCCAGCAGTCGGGGCAGGGGGAACACTGAAGCTTTCTTT. Protein: CASSRGRGNTEAFF.

CDR3 nucleotides: TGCGCCAGCAGCTTGGGTCCGGGATATCCGGGGGAGCAGTACTTC. It yields the protein CASSLGPGYPGEQYF. The rearrangement uses TRBV5-1 and TRBJ2-7, with D possibly TRBD2 on 5 matching bases. CDR3 length: 15 residues. V lost 0 bases and J 7 bases, leaving 17 bases between the germline ends. Germline V gene lookup returns CDR1 SGHRS and CDR2 YFSETQ. The full variable domain, in which reference TRBV5-1 and TRBJ2-7 provide the parts outside the CDR3, is KAGVTQTPRYLIKTRGQQVTLSCSPISGHRSVSWYQQTPGQGLQFLFEYFSETQRNKGNFPGRFSGRQFSNSRSEMNVSTLELGDSALYLCASSLGPGYPGEQYFGPGTRLTVT.

In its sample, this clone was seen a few times. The chain is built from TRBV19 and TRBJ1-4; D gene uncertain. V was trimmed by 5 bases and J by 2 bases, leaving 6 bases between them. The CDR3 is made up of 13 amino acids. Germline V CDR1 and CDR2: LNHDA, SQIVND (reference sequence). CDR3 DNA sequence: TGTGCCAGTAGTGCCAGGACTAATGAAAAACTGTTTTTT. It codes for CASSARTNEKLFF.

The V gene is TRBV18, the J gene TRBJ1-3; a possible D gene is TRBD1 (6 bases). Trimming took off 5 bases at V and 0 bases at J, with 14 bases between the two ends. The CDR3 totals 16 residues. In germline, CDR1 is KGHSH, CDR2 LQKENI. The CDR3 DNA reads TGTGCCAGCTCATCTTGGACAGAGAGCTCTGGAAACACCATATATTTT. Residues: CASSSWTESSGNTIYF.

This chain links TRBV9 with TRBJ2-2, with D maybe TRBD1 (5 bases). With 1 base removed from V and 0 bases from J, the gap between germline ends came to 10 bases. The CDR3 contains 16 residues. Germline V gene lookup returns CDR1 SGDLS and CDR2 YYNGEE. Written as DNA, the CDR3 is TGTGCCAGCAGCGTATCAGGGCTTACGAACACCGGGGAGCTGTTTTTT. It codes for CASSVSGLTNTGELFF.

Comments on this clone: The missing conserved phenylalanine or tryptophan at the end of this CDR3 makes a read error likely. The chain combines TRBV5-1 with TRBJ1-2; unclear D gene. Trimming removed 6 bases at V and 3 bases at J, with 18 bases between. CDR1 and CDR2 (germline): SGHRS, YFSETQ. This CDR3 contains 15 residues. CDR3 coding DNA: TGCGCCAGCAAGCCACAAGGGCCCTTGGACTATGGCTACACCCTC. It translates to CASKPQGPLDYGYTL.

This chain connects TRBV16 to TRBJ1-3; 10 positions match TRBD1. Looked up from germline, CDR1 is KGHSY and CDR2 is FQNENV. V gave up 6 bases and J gave up 3 bases; unmatched junction bases: 8. The CDR3 is made up of 16 amino acids. CDR3 loop: CASRRDRGLIGNTIYF. The DNA of the CDR3 is TGTGCCAGCAGGCGTGACAGGGGGCTTATTGGAAACACCATATATTTT.

This rearrangement joins TRBV28 to TRBJ1-4; tentative D call: TRBD1 (5 bases). This CDR3 spans 13 amino acids. Per germline, CDR1 MDHEN and CDR2 SYDVKM. Trimming cost V 5 bases and J 7 bases, with 11 bases left between them. The CDR3 nucleotides are TGTGCCAGCAGTCAGGGATTGGTTGAAAAACTGTTTTTT. This sequence encodes CASSQGLVEKLFF.

The genes are TRBV6-6 and TRBJ2-2; D ambiguous. The CDR3 totals 14 residues. Germline V gene data show CDR1 as MNHNY and CDR2 as SVGAGI (reference sequence). Trimming shortened V by 5 bases and J by 1 base, and 8 bases separated the two germline ends. CDR3 protein: CASSTRQNTGELFF. In nucleotides, the CDR3 is TGTGCCAGCAGTACTCGACAGAACACCGGGGAGCTGTTTTTT.

This chain links TRBV6-5 with TRBJ2-7, with TRBD1 matching over 9 bases. CDR3 size: 14 residues. The junction had 9 bases not matched to a gene; V was cut back by 5 bases and J by 7 bases. CDR1 is MNHEY, CDR2 SVGAGI, per germline. CDR3 DNA sequence: TGTGCCAGCAGTGGGGGGGACAGGGCCGGGGAGCAGTACTTC. It specifies CASSGGDRAGEQYF.